This entry lists 21 T cell receptor beta chains sequenced from one sample in a study of cytomegalovirus exposure and HLA in healthy donors listed by TCRdb under 2017. The library was prepared using the immunoSEQ multiplex PCR assay. A mixture of 60 forward primers for TCR Vbeta segments and 13 reverse primers for TCR Jbeta segments was used in the multiplex PCR. TCRdb stores this immuneACCESS table with in-frame sequences only. Part of the clones is absent; in the studies checked, under half of the shortfall reflects unresolved V genes, and no reason is known for the rest. In all, the sample holds about 97,000 clones, and approximately 75% of those were seen once. The ten top clones hold 1.5% to 2% of the sample. The sample comprised PBMCs. These receptor sequences come from a woman aged 40 to 50 in good health and CMV-seronegative.

V gene TRBV4-1 combines with J gene TRBJ2-5, with 9 positions matching TRBD1. The germline V gene encodes CDR1 MGHRA and CDR2 YSYEKL. The CDR3 is 15 amino acids. With V trimmed by 3 bases and J by 5 bases, 7 bases remained unmatched. This CDR3 reads CASSHTRTGDETQYF. For the CDR3, the DNA is TGCGCCAGCAGCCATACCCGGACAGGGGATGAGACCCAGTACTTC.

The chain employs TRBV7-9 and TRBJ1-6, with a tentative D call TRBD1 (6 bases). The CDR3 runs to 14 residues. Trimming removed 2 bases at V and 7 bases at J, with 9 bases between. Germline values: CDR1 SEHNR, CDR2 FQNEAQ (reference sequence). CDR3 sequence: CASSLPTGNSPLHF. In nucleotides, the CDR3 is TGTGCCAGCAGCTTACCAACAGGGAATTCACCCCTCCACTTT.

V is TRBV7-2 and J is TRBJ2-5; a possible D gene is TRBD1 (5 bases). The J call is in doubt because the DNA end fits TRBJ2-7 better. Per the germline V gene, CDR1 is SGHTA and CDR2 is FQGNSA. The CDR3 sequence is 14 residues long. The CDR3 DNA sequence: TGTGCCAGCAGCTTAGCGTGGACAAAGTACGAGCAGTACTTC. It codes for CASSLAWTKYEQYF.

This chain links TRBV28 with TRBJ1-1, with D unclear. Trimming shortened V by 2 bases and J by 5 bases, and 15 bases separated the two germline ends. This CDR3 contains 15 residues. The germline V gene encodes CDR1 MDHEN and CDR2 SYDVKM. CDR3 nucleotides: TGTGCCAGCAGTTTAATGCCAGAGCGGTCGACTGAAGCTTTCTTT. Its translation: CASSLMPERSTEAFF.

Regarding this clone: Compared with germline, one end of the junction differs, possibly owing to a read error. Other DNA sequences in the same sample also yield this CDR3. The chain joins TRBV28 to TRBJ2-7, with TRBD1 matching over 9 bases. Germline V gene sequence: CDR1 MDHEN, CDR2 SYDVKM. The CDR3 sequence is 16 residues long. In DNA, the CDR3 is TGCGCCAGCAGTTTATATAGGGGACAGGGATTCGACGAGCAGTACTTC. This translates into CASSLYRGQGFDEQYF.

The genes are TRBV4-1 and TRBJ2-5; 7 bases fit TRBD2. V trimming: 1 base; J trimming: 5 bases; junction bases outside the gene matches: 13. The CDR3 is made up of 17 amino acids. The germline V gene has CDR1 MGHRA and CDR2 YSYEKL. Here the CDR3 reads CASSQAPGEGGWETQYF. CDR3 nucleotides: TGCGCCAGCAGCCAAGCCCCCGGGGAGGGAGGTTGGGAGACCCAGTACTTC.

The rearrangement uses TRBV7-3 and TRBJ2-1; TRBD2 aligns across 11 bases. The junction had 28 bases not matched to a gene; V was cut back by 1 base and J by 5 bases. Germline-derived CDR1 and CDR2 are SGHTA and FQGTGA. This CDR3 spans 24 amino acids. The CDR3 nucleotides are TGTGCCAGCAGCTTAAAGCCGTCCCCGGGCACGCTAAACTTAGCGGGGGGGCAGCACAATGAGCAGTTCTTC. This sequence encodes CASSLKPSPGTLNLAGGQHNEQFF.

In DNA, the CDR3 is TGTGCCTGGAGTGCGACCAGGGGGAACACTGAAGCTTTCTTT. Protein sequence: CAWSATRGNTEAFF. V usage is TRBV30 and J usage is TRBJ1-1; tentative D call: TRBD1 (6 bases). V lost 1 base and J 1 base, leaving 10 bases between the germline ends. Germline CDR1 GTSNPN, CDR2 SVGIG (reference sequence). This CDR3 spans 14 amino acids.

The table lists this clone with a few counts. The chain couples TRBV25-1 to TRBJ1-1; D is uncertain. Looked up from germline, CDR1 is MGHDK and CDR2 is SYGVNS. The CDR3 contains 13 residues. The ends were cut back, 5 bases at V and 0 bases at J, with 7 bases in the middle. CDR3 bases: TGTGCCAGCAGTCTACAGTTGAACACTGAAGCTTTCTTT. It specifies CASSLQLNTEAFF.

This chain joins TRBV19 and TRBJ1-2; possible D gene TRBD1, 6 bases. CDR3 length: 15 residues. Germline loops: CDR1 LNHDA, CDR2 SQIVND (reference sequence). Between the trimmed V and J ends, which lost 2 bases and 0 bases, there was a span of 10 bases. In nucleotides, the CDR3 is TGTGCCAGTAGTATACGGGACATCCCTAACTATGGCTACACCTTC. Encoded protein: CASSIRDIPNYGYTF.

This chain joins TRBV11-2 and TRBJ2-5, with TRBD2 identical over 7 bases. V trimming: 3 bases; J trimming: 5 bases; junction bases outside the gene matches: 9. The CDR3 loop spans 15 amino acids. Germline values: CDR1 SGHAT, CDR2 FQNNGV. CDR3 residues: CASSLVRGVGETQYF. The CDR3 DNA sequence: TGTGCCAGCAGCTTGGTCCGGGGGGTAGGGGAGACCCAGTACTTC.

This chain links TRBV6-4 with TRBJ2-7; D gene uncertain. CDR3 length equals 15 residues. The germline CDR1 and CDR2 sequences are MRHNA and SNTAGT. The V gene lost 0 bases and the J gene lost 0 bases, with 9 bases spanning the gap. CDR3: CASSDSGTSSYEQYF. The CDR3 coding sequence is TGTGCCAGCAGTGACTCGGGCACCAGCTCCTACGAGCAGTACTTC.

The V gene is TRBV18, the J gene TRBJ1-5, with D perhaps matching TRBD1 (5 bases). CDR3 length equals 16 residues. Germline CDR1 KGHSH, CDR2 LQKENI. The germline V and J ends were trimmed by 5 bases and 1 base, with 15 bases remaining between them. The CDR3 DNA follows: TGTGCCAGCTCAGAAGGGGTTCCTTCGAGCAATCAGCCCCAGCATTTT. This translates into CASSEGVPSSNQPQHF.

The chain uses TRBV11-1 and TRBJ1-1, with TRBD1 matching over 7 bases. Losses at the gene ends were 1 base for V and 1 base for J; bases not matched to a gene: 0. CDR1 and CDR2 (germline): SGHAT, FQDESV (reference sequence). The CDR3 totals 14 residues. CDR3 DNA: TGTGCCAGCAGCTTAGACAGGGGGAACACTGAAGCTTTCTTT. Amino acids: CASSLDRGNTEAFF.

The rearrangement uses TRBV19 and TRBJ2-3; 8 nucleotides align to TRBD1. The length of the CDR3 is 14 residues. After removal of 4 bases from V and 1 base from J, the junction contained 1 base not matched to a gene. CDR1 is LNHDA, CDR2 SQIVND, per germline (reference sequence). CDR3 sequence (DNA): TGTGCCAGTAGTACGACAGGGGGCACAGATACGCAGTATTTT. Translating it yields CASSTTGGTDTQYF.

V and J are TRBV9 and TRBJ2-5, with 15 bases matching TRBD2. The CDR3 runs 19 residues. In germline, CDR1 is SGDLS, CDR2 YYNGEE. Trimming cost V 3 bases and J 2 bases; bases outside gene matches: 11. The CDR3 DNA is TGTGCCAGCAGCGCCCACCCGGGACTAGCGGGAGGCGCGCAAGAGACCCAGTACTTC. This translates into CASSAHPGLAGGAQETQYF.

The chain employs TRBV2 and TRBJ2-7; 8 nucleotides match TRBD2. From germline, CDR1 is SNHLY and CDR2 FYNNEI. V was clipped by 3 bases and J by 0 bases; unmatched bases: 4. This CDR3 region has 15 residues. The CDR3 region is CASSDTGTSSYEQYF. The CDR3 region has the DNA TGTGCCAGCAGTGATACCGGGACTAGCTCCTACGAGCAGTACTTC. Combining the CDR3 with reference TRBV2 and TRBJ2-7 gives the whole variable domain EPEVTQTPSHQVTQMGQEVILRCVPISNHLYFYWYRQILGQKVEFLVSFYNNEISEKSEIFDDQFSVERPDGSNFTLKIRSTKLEDSAMYFCASSDTGTSSYEQYFGPGTRLTVT.

The genes are TRBV7-9 and TRBJ2-7, with TRBD1 matching 8 bases. Trimming at V came to 5 bases and at J to 6 bases, leaving 9 bases not matched to a gene. Germline V gene lookup returns CDR1 SEHNR and CDR2 FQNEAQ (reference sequence). The CDR3 loop spans 14 amino acids. Here the CDR3 DNA reads TGTGCCAGCAGCCGCGGACAGGGAATCGGCGAGCAGTACTTC. Its translation: CASSRGQGIGEQYF. Complete variable domain (other parts from reference TRBV7-9 and TRBJ2-7): DTGVSQNPRHKITKRGQNVTFRCDPISEHNRLYWYRQTLGQGPEFLTYFQNEAQLEKSRLLSDRFSAERPKGSFSTLEIQRTEQGDSAMYLCASSRGQGIGEQYFGPGTRLTVT.

The chain has TRBV4-1 and TRBJ2-7, with 9 bases lining up with TRBD1. The ends lost 0 bases at V and 4 bases at J; junction bases unmatched: 10. Germline-derived CDR1 and CDR2 are MGHRA and YSYEKL. The CDR3 is 17 residues long. CDR3 amino acids: CASSQEGPDRGGYEQYF. CDR3 sequence (DNA): TGCGCCAGCAGCCAAGAAGGCCCGGACAGGGGTGGGTACGAGCAGTACTTC.

The chain recombines TRBV14 with TRBJ2-3, with 7 nucleotides matching TRBD2. The CDR3 totals 14 residues. Losses at the gene ends were 4 bases for V and 3 bases for J; bases not matched to a gene: 4. Germline V lookup: CDR1 SGHDN, CDR2 FVKESK. The CDR3 reads CASSRQGGTDTQYF. Written as DNA, the CDR3 is TGTGCCAGCAGCCGGCAGGGAGGGACAGATACGCAGTATTTT.

This clone turned up a few times. V gene TRBV5-1 combines with J gene TRBJ2-7; the D gene is possibly TRBD2 (7 bases). The CDR3 runs to 16 residues. CDR1 and CDR2 (germline): SGHRS, YFSETQ. The V and J ends lost 0 bases and 6 bases respectively, with 19 bases between them. The CDR3 sequence is CASSLAGGLAMAEQYF. The CDR3 bases are TGCGCCAGCAGCTTGGCCGGGGGGCTAGCAATGGCCGAGCAGTACTTC.